This is a list of T cell receptor beta chains from one sample in a study of beta chain features in type 1 diabetes. The data were produced by immunoSEQ multiplex PCR, yet TCRdb's version contains in-frame clones alone and is incomplete. The data show about 130,000 clones, 9.2% seen once. Sequencing used central memory CD4+ T cells from blood. The receptors were gathered from a man between 18 and 35 years old in good health. Each CDR3 is given with its conserved first and last residue. D genes are given only for firm matches. A row's size may be missing; if present it is once, few, many or a size class.

clone_size: NA
d_call: TRBD1
j_call: TRBJ2-7
v_call: TRBV18
cdr3_nt: TGTGCCAGCTCATGGACAGGAATCAACTACGAGCAGTACTTC
cdr3_aa: CASSWTGINYEQYF

clone_size: NA
d_call: TRBD2
j_call: TRBJ2-5
v_call: TRBV13
cdr3_nt: TGTGCCAGCAGCTCTCGAAGCGGGGGAGGTGAGACCCAGTACTTC
cdr3_aa: CASSSRSGGGETQYF

clone_size: few
d_call: NA
j_call: TRBJ2-2
v_call: TRBV5-6
cdr3_nt: TGTGCCAGCAGGACACGAACGAACACCGGGGAGCTGTTTTTT
cdr3_aa: CASRTRTNTGELFF

clone_size: many
d_call: NA
j_call: TRBJ2-3
v_call: TRBV9
cdr3_nt: TGTGCCAGCAGCGTAGCAGGTAGGCCAGATACGCAGTATTTT
cdr3_aa: CASSVAGRPDTQYF

clone_size: many
d_call: TRBD2
j_call: TRBJ2-1
v_call: TRBV30
cdr3_nt: TGTGCCTGGAGTGCCCCGGGACTAGCCTCCTACAATGAGCAGTTCTTC
cdr3_aa: CAWSAPGLASYNEQFF

clone_size: few
d_call: TRBD2
j_call: TRBJ2-3
v_call: TRBV2
cdr3_nt: TGTGCCAGCAGTCCGATTACTAGCGCAGATACGCAGTATTTT
cdr3_aa: CASSPITSADTQYF

clone_size: NA
d_call: TRBD2
j_call: TRBJ2-1
v_call: TRBV7-9
cdr3_nt: TGTGCCAGCAGCGCGGGGCCTAGCGGGGGCCCTTTGGGCAATGAGCAGTTCTTC
cdr3_aa: CASSAGPSGGPLGNEQFF

clone_size: few
d_call: NA
j_call: TRBJ1-2
v_call: TRBV28
cdr3_nt: TGTGCCAGCATCACAGGCTTCTCCGGCTACACCTTC
cdr3_aa: CASITGFSGYTF

clone_size: NA
d_call: NA
j_call: TRBJ2-5
v_call: TRBV6-6
cdr3_nt: TGTGCCAGCAGTTACTCCGGCCACGAGCGAGAGACCCAGTACTTC
cdr3_aa: CASSYSGHERETQYF

clone_size: NA
d_call: NA
j_call: TRBJ1-1
v_call: TRBV4-3
cdr3_nt: TGCGCCAGCAGCCAAGAAACGGGTGACACTGAAGCTTTCTTT
cdr3_aa: CASSQETGDTEAFF

clone_size: NA
d_call: TRBD1
j_call: TRBJ1-5
v_call: TRBV19
cdr3_nt: TGTGCCAGTAGGAAGGACCGGGACAGATTGCAGCCCCAGCATTTT
cdr3_aa: CASRKDRDRLQPQHF

clone_size: NA
d_call: TRBD1
j_call: TRBJ2-3
v_call: TRBV2
cdr3_nt: TGTGCCAGCAAGTTGGGAGAGGGACAGTACACAGATACGCAGTATTTT
cdr3_aa: CASKLGEGQYTDTQYF

clone_size: many
d_call: TRBD1
j_call: TRBJ2-5
v_call: TRBV19
cdr3_nt: TGTGCCAGCTCGGACAGGGTCGAGACCCAGTACTTC
cdr3_aa: CASSDRVETQYF

clone_size: NA
d_call: NA
j_call: TRBJ2-2
v_call: TRBV7-3
cdr3_nt: TGTGCCAGCAGCTCGACCGGGGAGCTGTTTTTT
cdr3_aa: CASSSTGELFF

clone_size: NA
d_call: TRBD2
j_call: TRBJ2-5
v_call: TRBV5-1
cdr3_nt: TGCGCCAGCAGCAACACCGGGACTAGCGGGGGCCGAGCCCTCCAAGAGACCCAGTACTTC
cdr3_aa: CASSNTGTSGGRALQETQYF

clone_size: few
d_call: NA
j_call: TRBJ1-2
v_call: TRBV30
cdr3_nt: TGTGCCTGGAACCAACGGAGTTATGGCTACACCTTC
cdr3_aa: CAWNQRSYGYTF

clone_size: NA
d_call: NA
j_call: TRBJ2-1
v_call: TRBV6-1
cdr3_nt: TGTGCCAGCTTCAGGGGTCTCACCTACAATGAGCAGTTCTTC
cdr3_aa: CASFRGLTYNEQFF

clone_size: NA
d_call: TRBD1
j_call: TRBJ1-4
v_call: TRBV30
cdr3_nt: TGTGCCTGGAGTGGACAGGGGAGTGAAAAACTGTTTTTT
cdr3_aa: CAWSGQGSEKLFF

clone_size: few
d_call: NA
j_call: TRBJ1-2
v_call: TRBV4-3
cdr3_nt: TGCGCCAGCAGCCAAGATACGAGCTATGGCTACACCTTC
cdr3_aa: CASSQDTSYGYTF

clone_size: few
d_call: NA
j_call: TRBJ1-6
v_call: TRBV4-2
cdr3_nt: TGTGCCAGCACCCCAAGAATTGCGGCAGGAACAAACCTAAAGGGGCCCCTCCACTTT
cdr3_aa: CASTPRIAAGTNLKGPLHF

clone_size: NA
d_call: TRBD2
j_call: TRBJ2-3
v_call: TRBV28
cdr3_nt: TGTGCCAGCAGTCCAGGACTAGCGGCTAGCACAGATACGCAGTATTTT
cdr3_aa: CASSPGLAASTDTQYF

clone_size: NA
d_call: NA
j_call: TRBJ2-7
v_call: TRBV6-5
cdr3_nt: TGTGCCAGCCGGGACACCTACGAGCAGTACTTC
cdr3_aa: CASRDTYEQYF

clone_size: NA
d_call: NA
j_call: TRBJ2-7
v_call: TRBV7-2
cdr3_nt: TGTGCCAGCAGCTTAGGGTCATTCGCGGGGGCCCTCTACGAGCAGTACTTC
cdr3_aa: CASSLGSFAGALYEQYF

clone_size: NA
d_call: TRBD1
j_call: TRBJ2-5
v_call: TRBV30
cdr3_nt: TGTGCCTGGAGCTGGGGGGGACAGGGTCAGGGAGAGACCCAGTACTTC
cdr3_aa: CAWSWGGQGQGETQYF

clone_size: many
d_call: TRBD1
j_call: TRBJ2-7
v_call: TRBV30
cdr3_nt: TGTGCCTGGAGTCCCCTTAGGCAGGGGGCGGGGGAGCAGTACTTC
cdr3_aa: CAWSPLRQGAGEQYF

clone_size: NA
d_call: NA
j_call: TRBJ1-3
v_call: TRBV4-2
cdr3_nt: TGTGCCAGCAGCCAAGATGTAACCGTTCCCTCAGGAAACACCACATATTTT
cdr3_aa: CASSQDVTVPSGNTTYF

clone_size: few
d_call: NA
j_call: TRBJ2-1
v_call: TRBV28
cdr3_nt: TGTGCCAGCAGTCCTCCAGCGGGCTCCTACAATGAGCAGTTCTTC
cdr3_aa: CASSPPAGSYNEQFF